This is a list of T cell receptor beta chains from one sample in a study of cytomegalovirus exposure and HLA in healthy donors. Profiled with immunoSEQ multiplex PCR; TCRdb holds only in-frame clones, not every one. Of about 200,000 clones listed, around 80% were seen once; the top ten hold 1.7%. Specimen: PBMCs. These receptors all stem from a man aged 45-65 years in good health and CMV-seronegative. Both conserved end residues are part of each CDR3. D genes are given only for firm matches. For some rows the clone size is stated as once, few or many, or as a class when expanded; others skip it.

>NA|TRBJ1-2|TRBV5-8|NA
CASSPGGYTF
TGTGCCAGCAGCCCCGGTGGCTACACCTTC
>NA|TRBJ2-3|TRBV29-1|NA
CSVEDVQNTDTQYF
TGCAGCGTTGAAGATGTACAGAACACAGATACGCAGTATTTT
>NA|TRBJ2-3|TRBV19|TRBD2
CASSRPPGLAPDTQYF
TGTGCCAGTAGCCGGCCCCCGGGACTAGCACCAGATACGCAGTATTTT
>NA|TRBJ1-5|TRBV6-5|NA
CASGLGGQPQHF
TGTGCCAGCGGGCTCGGTGGCCAGCCCCAGCATTTT
>NA|TRBJ2-5|TRBV18|TRBD2
CASSPGTSGQETQYF
TGTGCCAGCTCACCCGGGACTAGCGGACAGGAGACCCAGTACTTC
>NA|TRBJ2-7|TRBV5-4|NA
CASSIRDTSYEQYF
TGTGCCAGCAGCATTCGGGACACCTCCTACGAGCAGTACTTC
>NA|TRBJ2-5|TRBV27|NA
CASSPGQTGETQYF
TGTGCCAGCAGTCCCGGACAGACCGGGGAGACCCAGTACTTC
>NA|TRBJ1-2|TRBV28|TRBD1
CASSQGAGVLRGYTF
TGTGCCAGCAGTCAGGGGGCAGGGGTTTTGAGGGGCTACACCTTC
>NA|TRBJ1-1|TRBV7-8|NA
CASVLGRGNTEAFF
TGTGCCAGCGTCCTTGGGAGGGGGAACACTGAAGCTTTCTTT
>NA|TRBJ2-1|TRBV7-9|TRBD2
CASSFPSGSDEQFF
TGTGCCAGCAGCTTTCCTAGCGGGAGCGATGAGCAGTTCTTC
>NA|TRBJ2-2|TRBV14|NA
CASSQDRAGRNTGELFF
TGTGCCAGCAGCCAAGATCGTGCAGGTCGGAACACCGGGGAGCTGTTTTTT
>NA|TRBJ2-5|TRBV21-1|NA
CASSQGSRVFQETQYF
TGTGCCAGCAGTCAAGGGTCGAGGGTTTTCCAAGAGACCCAGTACTTC
>once|TRBJ2-3|TRBV6-4|TRBD1
CASSLGQGMADTQYF
TGTGCCAGCAGCCTGGGACAGGGGATGGCAGATACGCAGTATTTT
>NA|TRBJ2-2|TRBV27|TRBD1
CASSSSSGGRAGELFF
TGTGCCAGCAGTTCCTCCTCAGGGGGCAGGGCCGGGGAGCTGTTTTTT
>NA|TRBJ2-7|TRBV30|TRBD2
CAWSTSGRVEQYF
TGTGCCTGGAGCACTAGCGGGAGGGTTGAGCAGTACTTC
>NA|TRBJ2-3|TRBV10-3|NA
CAINTQGSDTQYF
TGTGCCATCAATACCCAGGGGTCGGATACGCAGTATTTT
>NA|TRBJ2-3|TRBV5-1|TRBD2
CASSSPGGRAGDTQYF
TGCGCCAGCAGCTCGCCTGGCGGGAGGGCCGGAGATACGCAGTATTTT
>NA|TRBJ1-3|TRBV9|NA
CASSVATTAGNTIYF
TGTGCCAGCAGCGTAGCTACAACAGCTGGAAACACCATATATTTT
>NA|TRBJ2-3|TRBV20-1|NA
CSASGADTQYF
TGCAGTGCATCAGGGGCAGATACGCAGTATTTT
>NA|TRBJ2-3|TRBV30|NA
CAWRVRGTDTQYF
TGTGCCTGGAGGGTCAGGGGCACAGATACGCAGTATTTT
>NA|TRBJ1-6|TRBV6-5|TRBD1
CASTPAWDSISPLHF
TGTGCCAGCACCCCCGCATGGGACAGCATTTCACCCCTCCACTTT
>NA|TRBJ2-3|TRBV27|NA
CASSLGGFTDTQYF
TGTGCCAGCAGTTTGGGAGGATTTACAGATACGCAGTATTTT
>NA|TRBJ2-7|TRBV7-9|NA
CASSLGEGRHNYEQYF
TGTGCCAGCAGCTTAGGTGAGGGCAGGCACAACTACGAGCAGTACTTC
>once|TRBJ2-5|TRBV9|TRBD2
CASSVGSAGYQETQYF
TGTGCCAGCAGCGTAGGGTCAGCGGGGTACCAAGAGACCCAGTACTTC
>NA|TRBJ1-5|TRBV28|TRBD1
CASNMGTAWEIQPQHF
TGTGCCAGCAACATGGGGACAGCCTGGGAGATTCAGCCCCAGCATTTT
>NA|TRBJ1-1|TRBV29-1|TRBD1
CSAKGQMNTEAFF
TGCAGCGCGAAGGGACAGATGAACACTGAAGCTTTCTTT
>few|TRBJ2-3|TRBV7-9|NA
CASSSTGRSGDTQYF
TGTGCCAGCAGCTCTACAGGGAGAAGTGGAGATACGCAGTATTTT
>NA|TRBJ2-3|TRBV6-5|TRBD1
CASSLARNRGDTQYF
TGTGCCAGCAGTTTGGCCAGAAACAGGGGAGATACGCAGTATTTT
>NA|TRBJ2-3|TRBV18|TRBD2
CASSPEVSGSTDTQYF
TGTGCCAGCTCACCAGAGGTTAGCGGGAGCACAGATACGCAGTATTTT
>NA|TRBJ1-2|TRBV10-3|NA
CAISGGYGYTF
TGTGCCATCAGCGGGGGGTATGGCTACACCTTC
>NA|TRBJ1-1|TRBV27|NA
CASSLASRTEAFF
TGTGCCAGCAGTTTAGCCAGCAGGACTGAAGCTTTCTTT
>NA|TRBJ2-7|TRBV28|NA
CASSLITGSSYEQYF
TGTGCCAGCAGTTTGATTACAGGGAGCTCCTACGAGCAGTACTTC
>NA|TRBJ2-7|TRBV9|TRBD2
CASSVGLAGELEQYF
TGTGCCAGCAGCGTAGGTCTAGCGGGAGAACTTGAGCAGTACTTC
>NA|TRBJ1-2|TRBV9|NA
CASSVAGKGAAANYGYTF
TGTGCCAGCAGCGTAGCTGGAAAAGGGGCCGCAGCTAACTATGGCTACACCTTC